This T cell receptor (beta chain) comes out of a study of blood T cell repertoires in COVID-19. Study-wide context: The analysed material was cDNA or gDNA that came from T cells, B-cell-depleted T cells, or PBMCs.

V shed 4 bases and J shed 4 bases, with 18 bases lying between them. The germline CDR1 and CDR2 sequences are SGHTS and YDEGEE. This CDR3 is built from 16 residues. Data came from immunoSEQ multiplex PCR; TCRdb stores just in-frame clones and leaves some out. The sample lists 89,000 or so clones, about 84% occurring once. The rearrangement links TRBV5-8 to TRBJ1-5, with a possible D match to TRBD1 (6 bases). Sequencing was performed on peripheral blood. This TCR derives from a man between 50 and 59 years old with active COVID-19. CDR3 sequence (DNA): TGTGCCAGCAGCCGAGTGAGGGGGGGGACTAATCAGCCCCAGCATTTT. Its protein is CASSRVRGGTNQPQHF.